These 3 T cell receptor beta chains were sequenced from one sample in a study of blood T cell repertoires in COVID-19. TCRdb's copy holds only in-frame clones and misses some; the assay was immunoSEQ multiplex PCR. The table shows approximately 76,000 clones, with 80% to 90% occurring only once. The specimen was peripheral blood. These receptors all come from a man older than 75 with active or convalescent COVID-19.

V is TRBV11-1 and J is TRBJ2-3, with 9 bases lining up with TRBD2. In germline, CDR1 is SGHAT, CDR2 FQDESV (reference sequence). V lost 7 bases to trimming and J lost 5 bases; unmatched junction nucleotides: 10. This CDR3 region has 15 residues. The CDR3 region has the DNA TGTGCCAGCAACTCGCGGGGGGGCCCTGGAGATACGCAGTATTTT. Its translation: CASNSRGGPGDTQYF.

J is TRBJ2-1 and V is TRBV11-2; D is perhaps TRBD1 (6 bases). Looked up from germline, CDR1 is SGHAT and CDR2 is FQNNGV. V was trimmed by 10 bases and J by 3 bases, leaving 16 bases between them. The CDR3 consists of 14 residues. Written as DNA, the CDR3 is TGTGCCACCTCCCCCCAGGGGATCTACAATGAGCAGTTCTTC. This encodes CATSPQGIYNEQFF.

J is TRBJ1-5 and V is TRBV6-5; D is unclear. V dropped 4 bases and J dropped 9 bases, with 16 bases sitting between them. Germline loops: CDR1 MNHEY, CDR2 SVGAGI. This CDR3 region has 14 residues. The CDR3, as DNA: TGTGCCAGCAGTTTAACCGCAACCCGGTGGCCCCAGCATTTT. Encoded protein: CASSLTATRWPQHF.